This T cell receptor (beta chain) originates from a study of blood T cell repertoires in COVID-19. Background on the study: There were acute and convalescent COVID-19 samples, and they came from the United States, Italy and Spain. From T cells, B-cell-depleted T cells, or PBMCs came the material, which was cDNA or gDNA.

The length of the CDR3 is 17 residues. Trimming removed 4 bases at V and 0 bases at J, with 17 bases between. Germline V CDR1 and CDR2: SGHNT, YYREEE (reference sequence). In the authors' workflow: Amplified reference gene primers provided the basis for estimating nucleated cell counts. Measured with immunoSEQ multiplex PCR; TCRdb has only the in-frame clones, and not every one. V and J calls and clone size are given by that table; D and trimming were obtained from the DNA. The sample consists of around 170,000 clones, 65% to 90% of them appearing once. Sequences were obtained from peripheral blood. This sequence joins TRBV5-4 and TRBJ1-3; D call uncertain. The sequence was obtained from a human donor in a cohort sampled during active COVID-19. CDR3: CASSMPGRLASGNTIYF. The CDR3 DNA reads TGTGCCAGCAGCATGCCTGGCCGTCTAGCCTCTGGAAACACCATATATTTT.